These T cell receptor beta chains were read from a single sample in a study of neurological immune-mediated disorders. TCRdb recomputed calls from the 5' RACE reads with MiXCR, one row per CDR3 protein. The repertoire holds fewer than 40,000 distinct CDR3 sequences, 10% to 15% seen once, with 2% to 2.5% in the top ten. Sample: PBMCs. The source of these receptors is a middle-aged woman in good health. Both conserved end residues are part of each CDR3. Each record gives: D gene, J gene, V gene, clone size, CDR3 DNA, CDR3 protein. A D gene is named only where the DNA matches it firmly. The size entry is marked missing in some rows and otherwise reads once, few, many or a size class.

>TRBD2|TRBJ2-1|TRBV5-1|medium-sized
TGCGCCAGCCGGCTAGCGGGCGAAAATGAGCAGTTCTTC
CASRLAGENEQFF
>-|TRBJ1-1|TRBV11-3|many
TGTGCCAGCAGCTTAGTTCGGGGGGCTGAAGCTTTCTTT
CASSLVRGAEAFF
>TRBD2|TRBJ2-5|TRBV7-2|-
TGTGCCAGCAGCCCCGCGCTAGCGGGATCGGAGACCCAGTACTTC
CASSPALAGSETQYF
>-|TRBJ2-7|TRBV20-1|many
TGCAGTGCGGCCCGGGGCGAGCAGTACTTC
CSAARGEQYF
>-|TRBJ1-1|TRBV5-1|-
TGCGCCAGCAGCTCCGGGGCCACCCTTGGGCTCACTGAAGCATTCTTT
CASSSGATLGLTEAFF
>TRBD1|TRBJ2-1|TRBV7-2|many
TGTGCCAGCAGCTCGGGACAGCCGACCGGTGAGCAGTTCTTC
CASSSGQPTGEQFF
>-|TRBJ2-3|TRBV20-1|many
TGCAGTGCTACGCTGGGGACCTACCACACAGATACGCAGTATTTT
CSATLGTYHTDTQYF
>TRBD2|TRBJ2-3|TRBV5-1|-
TGCGCCAGCAGCTTGGTTAGCGGGAACACAGATACGCAGTATTTT
CASSLVSGNTDTQYF
>-|TRBJ1-4|TRBV15|few
TGTGCCACCGCCTCAGGGACTTGGGGGGAAAAACTGTTTTTT
CATASGTWGEKLFF
>-|TRBJ1-2|TRBV30|many
TGTGCCTGGAGTTCCACAGGGCACTACACCTTC
CAWSSTGHYTF
>TRBD2|TRBJ2-7|TRBV27|many
TGTGCCAGCCGGGGGGGGCGCAAGGACGAGCAGTACTTC
CASRGGRKDEQYF
>-|TRBJ2-7|TRBV3-1|many
TGTGCCAGCAGCCAAGACCTATTCTACGAGCAGTACTTC
CASSQDLFYEQYF
>TRBD1|TRBJ2-6|TRBV6-6|once
TGTGCCAGCAGCTTGGGACAGGCACAGTTCAACGTCCTGACTTTC
CASSLGQAQFNVLTF
>-|TRBJ2-5|TRBV11-2|many
TGTGCCAGCAGCTTGGGTCTGGGCGAGACCCAGTACTTC
CASSLGLGETQYF
>-|TRBJ1-2|TRBV3-1|-
TGTGCCAGCAGCATTAGAAGCGGTCTGAGCTACACCTTC
CASSIRSGLSYTF
>TRBD1|TRBJ2-1|TRBV5-1|many
TGCGCCAGCAGCTTGCCAGAGACAGGGGTCGACTCCTACAATGAGCAGTTCTTC
CASSLPETGVDSYNEQFF
>-|TRBJ1-1|TRBV6-5|many
TGTGCCAGCAGTTCTCAAATGAACACTGAAGCTTTCTTT
CASSSQMNTEAFF
>TRBD1|TRBJ2-6|TRBV7-3|many
TGTGCCAGCAGCTTTACAGGGGGCTCCACCTCTGGGGCCAACGTCCTGACTTTC
CASSFTGGSTSGANVLTF
>-|TRBJ1-3|TRBV7-2|many
TGTGCCAGCAGTCTAACGGGGCAGGGTGGAGACACCATATATTTT
CASSLTGQGGDTIYF
>TRBD1|TRBJ2-1|TRBV25-1|-
TGTGCCAGCAGTGAATCTGGGACAGGTAACTACAATGAGCAGTTCTTC
CASSESGTGNYNEQFF
>-|TRBJ2-3|TRBV7-8|many
TGTGCCAGCAGCTTAATACGAGGCACAGATACGCAGTATTTT
CASSLIRGTDTQYF
>TRBD1|TRBJ2-7|TRBV5-1|many
TGCGCCAGCAGCCAGACAGGGGGAAGTCTCGAGCAGTACTTC
CASSQTGGSLEQYF
>-|TRBJ1-3|TRBV9|many
TGTGCCAGCAGCTCCGGCGGGCAGGGAACTTTAAGAAACACCATATATTTT
CASSSGGQGTLRNTIYF
>-|TRBJ2-7|TRBV6-5|many
TGTGCCAGCAGTTCTAATGCGGGATTTACCTACGAGCAGTACTTC
CASSSNAGFTYEQYF
>TRBD1|TRBJ2-1|TRBV4-3|many
TGCGCCAGCAGCCTCCTGTCCGGGACAGTAAATGAGCAGTTCTTC
CASSLLSGTVNEQFF
>TRBD2|TRBJ2-1|TRBV29-1|-
TGCAGCGTTGAGCGGGTAGCGGGAGGGGGGAATGAGCAGCTCTTC
CSVERVAGGGNEQLF